The 10 T cell receptor beta chains given below trace back to one sample, sequenced in a study of Graves' ophthalmopathy and Graves' hyperthyroidism. Amplification targeted the TCR beta CDR3 regions, with RNA transcripts as the source material. First-round RT-PCR employed HTBI primers, with a second-round multiplex PCR after it. TCRdb re-called the multiplex PCR reads with MiXCR, one entry per CDR3 protein. The sample lists 580,000 or so distinct CDR3 sequences, less than 40% seen once, with about 4.6% in the top ten. Sequencing used peripheral blood or thyroid tissue (not recorded which). The source is an adult man with Graves' hyperthyroidism.

This clonotype was seen a handful of times. The V gene is TRBV9, the J gene TRBJ2-6; D ambiguous. V was shortened by 0 bases and J by 5 bases, with 12 bases between the two germline ends. Germline values: CDR1 SGDLS, CDR2 YYNGEE. The CDR3 sequence is 16 residues long. CDR3: CASSVESEIWANVLTF. CDR3 bases: TGTGCCAGCAGCGTAGAGAGTGAGATCTGGGCCAACGTCCTGACTTTC.

The chain is built from TRBV29-1 and TRBJ1-2, with 9 bases aligning to TRBD1. V dropped 3 bases and J dropped 5; count of bases not matched to a gene: 13. The CDR3 loop spans 16 amino acids. Germline lookup yields CDR1 SQVTM and CDR2 ANQGSEA. In DNA form, the CDR3 reads TGCAGCGTTGAGGGACAGGGAACATCCACAGGGTATGGCTACACCTTC. Protein product: CSVEGQGTSTGYGYTF.

This clonotype has a handful of counts. One end of the junction is discordant with germline, which a read error may explain. The CDR3, as DNA: TGCGCCAGCAGCCAAGATGGAGCCTCTAGCAATCAGCCCCAGCATTTT. This translates into CASSQDGASSNQPQHF. The chain couples TRBV7-8 to TRBJ1-5; no definite D call. From germline, CDR1 is SGHVS and CDR2 FQNEAQ. The CDR3 sequence is 16 residues long.

This clonotype was picked up many times. This chain uses TRBV13 with TRBJ1-2; no firm D call. The germline CDR1 and CDR2 sequences are PRHDT and FYEKMQ (reference sequence). This CDR3 has 14 residues. V lost 0 bases to trimming and J lost 5 bases, with 10 bases between them. The CDR3 region is CASSLGSRNYGYTF. CDR3 bases: TGTGCCAGCAGCTTAGGATCCAGGAATTATGGCTACACCTTC.

V is TRBV14 and J is TRBJ2-5, with D unresolved. The closer fit of TRBJ2-1 to the DNA end suggests the J call may be wrong. The germline gives CDR1 SGHDN, CDR2 FVKESK. This CDR3 has 14 residues. In DNA, the CDR3 is TGTGCCAGCAGCCAAGAGGGCTTAAACAATGAGCAGTTCTTC. Amino acid sequence: CASSQEGLNNEQFF.

There are a few counts of this clonotype. This rearrangement joins TRBV27 to TRBJ1-1; TRBD1 might be the D (5 bases). The V and J ends lost 6 bases and 7 bases respectively, with 15 bases between them. Germline V lookup: CDR1 MNHEY, CDR2 SMNVEV (reference sequence). The CDR3 runs 13 residues. Written as DNA, the CDR3 is TGTGCCAGCAGCGCTTTCCGGGGCGATGAAGCTTTCTTT. Protein: CASSAFRGDEAFF.

The rearrangement joins TRBV4-2 to TRBJ1-2, with a weak D call TRBD1 (5 bases). Trimming shortened V by 5 bases and J by 0 bases, and 16 bases separated the two germline ends. This CDR3 is 16 amino acids long. Germline CDR1 LGHNA, CDR2 YNFKEQ. The CDR3 spells CASSLGSGGTNYGYTF. The CDR3 DNA follows: TGTGCCAGCAGCTTAGGGTCGGGGGGGACTAACTATGGCTACACCTTC.

This clonotype was counted ten times or more. V usage is TRBV10-3 and J usage is TRBJ1-1; perhaps TRBD1 as D (5 bases). CDR1 ENHRY and CDR2 SYGVKD come from the germline V gene. This CDR3 has 14 residues. V was pared by 0 bases and J by 3 bases, with 8 bases between. This CDR3 is CAISESEGYTEAFF. The CDR3 DNA sequence: TGTGCCATCAGTGAGTCAGAGGGGTACACTGAAGCTTTCTTT.

At least ten counts were recorded for this clonotype. The rearrangement uses TRBV20-1 and TRBJ1-1, with D possibly TRBD1 on 5 matching bases. Trimming took off 0 bases at V and 6 bases at J, with 14 bases between the two ends. This CDR3 has 14 amino acids. Looked up from germline, CDR1 is DFQATT and CDR2 is SNEGSKA (reference sequence). CDR3 bases: TGCAGTGCTAGAGAAGAGACGAGGGGCTCTGAAGCTTTCTTT. Translating it yields CSAREETRGSEAFF.

This clonotype was counted between two and nine times. J is TRBJ1-5 and V is TRBV6-4, with D perhaps TRBD1 (5 bases). This CDR3 is built from 15 residues. Germline CDR1 MRHNA, CDR2 SNTAGT. The V gene lost 3 bases and the J gene lost 5 bases, with 14 bases spanning the gap. The CDR3 protein is CASSESGGVHQPQHF. The DNA of the CDR3 is TGTGCCAGCAGTGAATCGGGGGGGGTTCATCAGCCCCAGCATTTT.